This entry lists 25 T cell receptor beta chains sequenced from one sample in a study of T cell responses to AZD1222 COVID-19 vaccine (dated by TCRdb to 2020 to 2023). Library construction relied on the immunoSEQ multiplex PCR assay. Here the immuneACCESS table is served through TCRdb, limited to in-frame sequences with V and J called. Missing clones are a known gap in these copies; in checked studies unresolved V genes cover under half, and the rest lacks a known reason. This sample comprises approximately 100,000 clones, 70% to 90% of them detected only once. The ten largest clonotypes hold 2% to 3% of the sample. What this sample's time point label stands for: about 28 days (+/-7) after the second vaccine dose. This specimen was peripheral blood, taken 28 days after the second AZD1222 dose. Receptors originate from an adult who received the AZD1222 COVID-19 vaccine.

The V call is TRBV6-5, the J call TRBJ1-6, with 7 bases aligning to TRBD1. The CDR3 totals 16 residues. CDR1 is MNHEY and CDR2 is SVGAGI in the germline V gene. The V gene end was trimmed by 0 bases and the J gene end by 6 bases; junction bases not matched to a gene: 5. The CDR3 coding sequence is TGTGCCAGCAGTTACTCTCAGCCAGGGGGTAATTCACCCCTCCACTTT. It is translated as CASSYSQPGGNSPLHF.

The genes are TRBV30 and TRBJ1-1; D is ambiguous. With 4 bases removed from V and 1 base from J, the gap between germline ends came to 7 bases. Germline assignment: CDR1 GTSNPN and CDR2 SVGIG (reference sequence). This CDR3 contains 12 residues. CDR3 protein: CAWKGENTEAFF. For the CDR3, the DNA is TGTGCCTGGAAAGGAGAGAACACTGAAGCTTTCTTT.

V gene TRBV12-3 or TRBV12-4 combines with J gene TRBJ2-3, with D possibly being TRBD2 (6 bases). The CDR3 length is 13 residues. With 10 bases removed from V and 3 bases from J, the gap between germline ends came to 14 bases. CDR3 region: CAIDGGATDTQYF. In DNA form, the CDR3 reads TGTGCCATAGACGGGGGAGCGACAGATACGCAGTATTTT.

This sequence joins TRBV5-8 and TRBJ1-1; D gene uncertain. The CDR3 spans 15 residues. Germline V gene data show CDR1 as SGHTS and CDR2 as YDEGEE. Trimming removed 0 bases from V and 1 base from J, with 10 bases in between. The CDR3 spells CASSLAAYTNTEAFF. CDR3 bases: TGTGCCAGCAGCTTGGCCGCCTATACGAACACTGAAGCTTTCTTT.

The chain links TRBV4-2 to TRBJ1-2; the D is unclear. The CDR3 is 13 amino acids. CDR1 is LGHNA, CDR2 YNFKEQ, per germline. The ends were cut back, 1 base at V and 2 bases at J, with 5 bases in the middle. The CDR3 region has the DNA TGTGCCAGCAGCCAAGGTCTAAACTATGGCTACACCTTC. Translation: CASSQGLNYGYTF.

The chain employs TRBV14 and TRBJ2-1; 10 nucleotides match TRBD1. CDR1 is SGHDN and CDR2 is FVKESK in the germline V gene. With 4 bases clipped from V and 10 bases from J, the junction kept 7 bases outside the gene matches. The CDR3 contains 14 residues. The DNA of the CDR3 is TGTGCCAGCAGCCGAAGACAGGGGGCGGGCGAGCAGTTCTTC. Encoded protein: CASSRRQGAGEQFF.

This clone has more than one count but fewer than ten. The rearrangement links TRBV29-1 to TRBJ1-5; a weak D match, TRBD1 (6 bases). Between the trimmed V and J ends, which lost 4 bases and 0 bases, there was a span of 7 bases. Germline assignment: CDR1 SQVTM and CDR2 ANQGSEA. This CDR3 contains 13 residues. The CDR3 spells CSVVDSSNQPQHF. In DNA form, the CDR3 reads TGCAGCGTTGTGGACAGTAGCAATCAGCCCCAGCATTTT.

The chain employs TRBV15 and TRBJ2-3; the D gene is possibly TRBD2 (6 bases). V lost 8 bases, J lost 4 bases, and 13 bases lay in between. Per the germline V gene, CDR1 is LNHNV and CDR2 is YYDKDF (reference sequence). This CDR3 region has 13 residues. The CDR3 loop is CATQAEGADTQYF. The CDR3 nucleotides are TGTGCCACCCAAGCGGAGGGAGCAGATACGCAGTATTTT. Combining the CDR3 with reference TRBV15 and TRBJ2-3 gives the whole variable domain DAMVIQNPRYQVTQFGKPVTLSCSQTLNHNVMYWYQQKSSQAPKLLFHYYDKDFNNEADTPDNFQSRRPNTSFCFLDIRSPGLGDTAMYLCATQAEGADTQYFGPGTRLTVL.

The rearrangement links TRBV10-2 to TRBJ2-1, with D hard to call. Trimming took off 2 bases at V and 6 bases at J, with 11 bases between the two ends. This CDR3 has 14 amino acids. The V gene's germline CDR1 is WSHSY and CDR2 SAAADI. The chain's CDR3 is CASSEIREPNEQFF. In nucleotides, the CDR3 is TGCGCCAGCAGTGAGATTCGAGAGCCCAATGAGCAGTTCTTC.

V is TRBV7-9 and J is TRBJ1-3, with D unclear. V dropped 4 bases and J dropped 14 bases, with 15 bases sitting between them. CDR3 size: 12 residues. Per germline, CDR1 SEHNR and CDR2 FQNEAQ (reference sequence). DNA of the CDR3: TGTGCCAGCAGCTCCGCCGGAATAATATTATATTTT. It codes for CASSSAGIILYF.

This clone came up once. V gene TRBV18 combines with J gene TRBJ1-4; D gene uncertain. Trimming pared 8 bases from V and 3 bases from J, leaving 16 bases between. Germline loops: CDR1 KGHSH, CDR2 LQKENI. This CDR3 has 15 residues. The CDR3 DNA is TGTGCCAGCCCCCGGGGAGGAGACTCTAATGAAAAACTGTTTTTT. This translates into CASPRGGDSNEKLFF.

The CDR3: CASSLAVYTEAFF. The CDR3 DNA reads as TGCGCCAGCAGCTTGGCAGTTTACACTGAAGCTTTCTTT. This rearrangement joins TRBV5-1 to TRBJ1-1; D is undetermined. Germline V gene lookup returns CDR1 SGHRS and CDR2 YFSETQ. With 0 bases removed from V and 3 bases from J, the gap between germline ends came to 6 bases. The CDR3 spans 13 residues.

The chain is built from TRBV29-1 and TRBJ1-4; no reliable D call. The CDR3 is 13 residues long. V was trimmed by 6 bases and J by 8 bases, leaving 16 bases between them. Germline V CDR1 and CDR2: SQVTM, ANQGSEA. CDR3 in DNA: TGCAGCGTAAGGGAGTCCGGAGGCGAAAAACTGTTTTTT. It codes for CSVRESGGEKLFF.

The J gene is TRBJ1-4, the V gene TRBV27; D gene uncertain. Germline CDR1 is MNHEY and CDR2 is SMNVEV (reference sequence). Trimming pared 7 bases from V and 0 bases from J, leaving 9 bases between. The CDR3 spans 14 residues. The CDR3 DNA reads as TGTGCCAGCAAAGGGTCGGCAACTAATGAAAAACTGTTTTTT. Its translation: CASKGSATNEKLFF.

V gene TRBV6-1 combines with J gene TRBJ2-5; weak D call: TRBD1 (5 bases). V lost 2 bases and J lost 5, with 15 bases in between. CDR1 is MNHNS, CDR2 SASEGT, per germline. The CDR3 totals 15 residues. CDR3 sequence (DNA): TGTGCCAGCAGTGAAACAGGCGGCACCGGGGAGACCCAGTACTTC. Translated: CASSETGGTGETQYF.

The CDR3 sequence: CASSPTGSSGNTIYF. Written as DNA, the CDR3 is TGTGCCAGCAGTCCGACAGGGAGCTCTGGAAACACCATATATTTT. The genes are TRBV6-5 and TRBJ1-3, with TRBD1 matching 7 bases. The CDR3 loop spans 15 amino acids. In germline, CDR1 is MNHEY, CDR2 SVGAGI. V gave up 5 bases and J gave up 0 bases; unmatched junction bases: 4.

This clone has just one count. The V call is TRBV18, the J call TRBJ2-2; 7 bases match TRBD1. CDR1 and CDR2 from the germline V gene are KGHSH and LQKENI. The ends lost 0 bases at V and 2 bases at J; junction bases unmatched: 9. The CDR3 covers 18 residues. The CDR3 loop is CASSPPIGAGGNTGELFF. The CDR3 DNA reads as TGTGCCAGCTCACCACCCATCGGTGCAGGGGGAAACACCGGGGAGCTGTTTTTT.

The rearrangement joins TRBV9 to TRBJ2-1, with D perhaps matching TRBD2 (5 bases). The CDR3 consists of 14 residues. V dropped 0 bases and J dropped 8 bases, with 12 bases sitting between them. CDR1 SGDLS and CDR2 YYNGEE come from the germline V gene. DNA for the CDR3: TGTGCCAGCAGCGTAGGTCTAGAGGGCGATGAGCAGTTCTTC. Residues: CASSVGLEGDEQFF.

This clone was observed once. This chain uses TRBV2 with TRBJ1-1, with a possible D match to TRBD1 (6 bases). The CDR3 spans 13 residues. Germline values: CDR1 SNHLY, CDR2 FYNNEI. With 4 bases removed from V and 5 bases from J, the gap between germline ends came to 11 bases. The CDR3 coding sequence is TGTGCCAGCAGTGTAACAGGGAGGACTGAAGCTTTCTTT. Its translation is CASSVTGRTEAFF. Full variable domain (rest looked up from reference TRBV2 and TRBJ1-1): EPEVTQTPSHQVTQMGQEVILRCVPISNHLYFYWYRQILGQKVEFLVSFYNNEISEKSEIFDDQFSVERPDGSNFTLKIRSTKLEDSAMYFCASSVTGRTEAFFGQGTRLTVV.

This clone was seen more than once but under ten times. The V call is TRBV7-9, the J call TRBJ2-5; D is unresolved. Trimming pared 5 bases from V and 1 base from J, leaving 8 bases between. The CDR3 contains 13 residues. CDR1 and CDR2 from the germline V gene are SEHNR and FQNEAQ (reference sequence). In DNA form, the CDR3 reads TGTGCCAGCAGCCGAAGGGTCCAAGAGACCCAGTACTTC. Its translation is CASSRRVQETQYF.

This clone was seen a single time. This chain links TRBV5-1 with TRBJ1-1; TRBD1 agrees at 11 bases. The ends lost 3 bases at V and 5 bases at J; junction bases unmatched: 6. Germline CDR1 is SGHRS and CDR2 is YFSETQ. This CDR3 spans 15 amino acids. The CDR3 loop reads CASSWSGQGGTEAFF. The DNA of the CDR3 is TGCGCCAGCAGCTGGTCGGGACAGGGGGGAACTGAAGCTTTCTTT.

The CDR3 coding sequence is TGCGCCAGCAGTGTGACTAAGGGCAGTAACACTGAAGCTTTCTTT. This gives the protein CASSVTKGSNTEAFF. This rearrangement joins TRBV10-2 to TRBJ1-1; D call uncertain. This CDR3 contains 15 residues. Germline V gene data show CDR1 as WSHSY and CDR2 as SAAADI. V lost 4 bases, J lost 2 bases, and 14 bases lay in between.

The chain carries TRBV2 and TRBJ1-1, with D possibly matching TRBD1 (6 bases). The CDR3 spans 14 residues. Trimming pared 7 bases from V and 4 bases from J, leaving 16 bases between. Germline V gene lookup returns CDR1 SNHLY and CDR2 FYNNEI. The CDR3 loop is CASNSDGGPTEAFF. CDR3 sequence (DNA): TGTGCCAGCAACTCGGACGGGGGCCCCACTGAAGCTTTCTTT.

This clone was picked up one time. The conserved phenylalanine or tryptophan is not found at the CDR3 terminus, so this likely reflects a read error. No DNA is shown, since the ends of the CDR3 on it are uncertain; the CDR3 is the one TCRdb lists. The chain combines TRBV27 with TRBJ1-1. Germline CDR1 MNHEY, CDR2 SMNVEV (reference sequence). The CDR3 is 14 residues long, counting both termini. CDR3 in amino acids: CASSFAPCRGAGRE.

Here the CDR3 reads CATPGTSGAGNIQYF. CDR3 in DNA: TGTGCCACCCCCGGGACTAGCGGGGCTGGAAACATTCAGTACTTC. This rearrangement joins TRBV24-1 to TRBJ2-4, with 13 bases that match TRBD2. This CDR3 is 15 amino acids long. CDR1 KGHDR and CDR2 SFDVKD come from the germline V gene. Germline trimming cut 9 bases from V and 6 bases from J; bases unmatched to any gene: 7.